Described below is a single T cell receptor beta chain sequence and its context. This clonotype has a count of ten or more. Its antigen has not been determined. The input lacks base qualities; no much larger clone sits a single base away. For repertoire sequencing, TCR beta CDR3 regions were amplified from RNA transcripts. The first round was an RT-PCR using HTBI primers with the Qiagen OneStep RT-PCR kit, and this first round was followed by a second-round multiplex PCR, then size selection and purification. The libraries underwent paired-end sequencing with 100 bp reads on an Illumina HiSeq2000. In the paper's pipeline: Reads were processed with SOAPnuke, discarding reads with adapters, uncalled bases, mean Phred below 15, or no exact constant-primer or identifier match. COPE v1.2.5 was used to merge the high-quality paired reads. Unique nucleotide sequences were defined as clonotypes and aligned to IMGT TRB V, D and J references using MiTCR v1.1. Analysis was restricted to V-J combinations with a frequency above 0.0001, which covered about 99% of repertoires. For each V-J combination, a TCR clonal expansion and chaos score was defined as the ratio of F50 clonal expansion to chaos observed in the TCRdist matrix. Welch's t-statistics and random forest were used to reduce the features to about a dozen V-J combinations, which were then used as input to a naive Bayes classifier. Thyroid-blood repertoire similarity was quantified with the Morisita-Horn index. Using fastp at Q25 and MiXCR, TCRdb reprocessed the public reads and kept productive beta chains. Records with the same CDR3 protein are collapsed into one entry carrying the most frequent genes and DNA. The V and J calls reflect TCRdb's pipeline rather than the authors' work. For this sample there are about 220,000 distinct CDR3 sequences; about 22% appear just once. The biggest ten clones account for under 55% of the sample.

The data were obtained in a study of Graves' ophthalmopathy and Graves' hyperthyroidism (dated by TCRdb to the late 2010s). About the full investigation: Peripheral blood samples were taken at the time of initial diagnosis, before any treatment was given. The roughly 100 discovery patients were randomly split 7:3 into training and test sets. To explore V-J signatures that distinguish ophthalmopathy from hyperthyroidism, a discovery set of about a hundred patients was enrolled, made up of 43 with ophthalmopathy and fewer than 60 with stable hyperthyroidism. In total, some 130 blood samples were TCR-sequenced: approximately 40 ophthalmopathy, approximately 80 hyperthyroidism and 17 hyperthyroidism-to-ophthalmopathy patients. In roughly six hyperthyroidism patients, the T-cell repertoires found in thyroid tissue were compared with those found in blood. The independent validation cohort included roughly 19 hyperthyroidism patients plus 17 patients who later progressed from hyperthyroidism to ophthalmopathy. To tell Graves' ophthalmopathy apart from Graves' hyperthyroidism, and to predict which patients would progress to ophthalmopathy, the study relied on TCR beta repertoire signatures. Following sampling, methimazole starting at 30 mg daily was administered to hyperthyroidism patients, and high-dose intravenous methylprednisolone was administered to ophthalmopathy patients. Study-wide findings and limitations: Sample size was not statistically predetermined, and group allocation was not concealed from the investigators. In validation, the model predicted ophthalmopathy progression with less than 71% sensitivity and roughly 72% specificity; some 13 predicted patients were CT-confirmed with GO in a median of about 7.1 months. In cross-validation, the 13-signature model distinguished ophthalmopathy from stable hyperthyroidism with almost 90% sensitivity and about 81% specificity, and in the test set the corresponding values were approximately 80% and 75%. Among expanded thyroid clonotypes with frequency above 0.001, most also showed up in blood, which suggests that blood repertoires may reflect the thyroid immune response.

Ophthalmopathy patients were characterized by moderately to severely active disease, a Clinical Activity Score of at least 3, a NOSPECS grade of at least 4, and a disease duration under 3 months. Patients with other autoimmune diseases, uncontrolled infections, pregnancy or lactation were excluded. Clinical symptoms, serum thyroxine, TRAb, thyroid ultrasound and orbital computed tomography were used for diagnosis. Ficoll-Paque density gradient centrifugation was used to isolate PBMCs from 9.5 to 10 ml of fresh peripheral blood. Total RNA was extracted with Trizol reagent and quality-checked on an Agilent 2100 Bioanalyzer. V loses 5 bases of germline sequence and J loses 5 bases, and the interval between the two ends is 13 bases. CDR1 SGHTA and CDR2 FQGNSA were looked up in the germline V gene. The cysteine opens and the phenylalanine closes a CDR3 of 15 amino acids. Left in the record is the CDR3 DNA by itself, 45 bases read in frame from the first base.

The sample consisted of peripheral blood. This TCR was recovered from a woman in her forties or fifties with Graves' ophthalmopathy. Donor details come from another sample of the same person, matched by shared clones. This sequence uses TRBV7-2 and TRBJ1-6; possibly the D gene is TRBD1, per 5 matching bases. The DNA is TGTGCCAGCAGCCTATTGGGACGGAATAATTCACCCCTCCACTTT. This sequence encodes CASSLLGRNNSPLHF.